Below, 11 T cell receptor beta chains from the same sample are listed, as sequenced in a study of radiotherapy plus CTLA-4 blockade in lung cancer. Some clones are missing from TCRdb's copy, which holds only in-frame ones; the method was immunoSEQ multiplex PCR. The sample records 35,000 to 40,000 clones, around 83% being singletons. The sample was peripheral blood, taken from a patient treated with radiotherapy plus ipilimumab. The receptors were gathered from a human donor with non-small cell lung cancer who had stable disease on radiotherapy plus ipilimumab.

The chain uses TRBV4-3 and TRBJ1-2, with D perhaps matching TRBD1 (6 bases). This CDR3 is 16 amino acids long. The germline gives CDR1 LGHNA, CDR2 YSLEER. The V end was cut by 0 bases, the J end by 7 bases, with 18 bases between. As DNA, the CDR3 is TGCGCCAGCAGCCAAGATAGTAGAGGACAGTGGGGTGGCTACACCTTC. This gives the protein CASSQDSRGQWGGYTF.

The chain employs TRBV4-3 and TRBJ2-2; 8 nucleotides line up with TRBD2. The germline V gene encodes CDR1 LGHNA and CDR2 YSLEER. After removal of 0 bases from V and 10 bases from J, the junction contained 1 base not matched to a gene. CDR3 size: 13 residues. The CDR3 DNA is TGCGCCAGCAGCCAAGACGGACTAGCGGAGCTGTTTTTT. This codes for CASSQDGLAELFF.

This clone has only one observation. The V and J genes are TRBV5-4 and TRBJ1-1; D not certain. Trimming shortened V by 3 bases and J by 2 bases, and 20 bases separated the two germline ends. Germline values: CDR1 SGHNT, CDR2 YYREEE (reference sequence). The CDR3 is 17 amino acids. The CDR3 region has the DNA TGTGCCAGCAGCTCTCTATCCACAGAATTTTTCAACACTGAAGCTTTCTTT. It yields the protein CASSSLSTEFFNTEAFF.

This clone was picked up a small number of times. The chain is built from TRBV28 and TRBJ2-7; 7 bases match TRBD2. Germline values: CDR1 MDHEN, CDR2 SYDVKM. This CDR3 has 15 residues. Germline trimming cut 8 bases from V and 2 bases from J; bases unmatched to any gene: 12. The CDR3 coding sequence is TGTGCCAGCGGCCCTCCCGGGGGAGGGACCTACGAGCAGTACTTC. It yields the protein CASGPPGGGTYEQYF. The entire variable domain, with the rest obtained from reference TRBV28 and TRBJ2-7, is as follows: DVKVTQSSRYLVKRTGEKVFLECVQDMDHENMFWYRQDPGLGLRLIYFSYDVKMKEKGDIPEGYSVSREKKERFSLILESASTNQTSMYLCASGPPGGGTYEQYFGPGTRLTVT.

This clone appeared a single time. The CDR3 loop is CASSQDSFSYNEQFF. The CDR3 DNA sequence: TGTGCCAGCAGTCAGGACAGCTTCTCCTACAATGAGCAGTTCTTC. V is TRBV27 and J is TRBJ2-1; perhaps TRBD1 as D (6 bases). The CDR3 consists of 15 residues. V gave up 5 bases and J gave up 0 bases, with 11 bases separating them. Germline V gene data show CDR1 as MNHEY and CDR2 as SMNVEV (reference sequence).

The chain recombines TRBV28 with TRBJ2-1; 7 bases are shared with TRBD1. CDR3 length: 16 amino acids. The V and J ends lost 10 bases and 4 bases, in that order; junction bases with no gene match: 16. Germline assignment: CDR1 MDHEN and CDR2 SYDVKM. In nucleotides, the CDR3 is TGTGCCACCCCCCCATGGGAGACAGGGCCGTACAATGAGCAGTTCTTC. Translated: CATPPWETGPYNEQFF.

V is TRBV7-2 and J is TRBJ2-7, with D possibly matching TRBD1 (5 bases). Trimming took 2 bases from V and 4 from J, leaving 12 bases between them. The germline V gene has CDR1 SGHTA and CDR2 FQGNSA. The CDR3 extends over 14 amino acids. The CDR3 DNA reads as TGTGCCAGCAGCTTATCCCAGGGTCCTTACGAGCAGTACTTC. It codes for CASSLSQGPYEQYF. Drawing the rest from reference TRBV7-2 and TRBJ2-7, the complete variable domain is GAGVSQSPSNKVTEKGKDVELRCDPISGHTALYWYRQSLGQGLEFLIYFQGNSAPDKSGLPSDRFSAERTGGSVSTLTIQRTQQEDSAVYLCASSLSQGPYEQYFGPGTRLTVT.

This chain links TRBV7-2 with TRBJ2-1, with 8 positions matching TRBD2. CDR3 length: 15 residues. Germline trimming cut 1 base from V and 8 bases from J; bases unmatched to any gene: 7. Germline CDR1 reads SGHTA; CDR2 reads FQGNSA. CDR3 DNA: TGTGCCAGCAGCTTAGATACGGGAGGGTTCTATGAGCAGTTCTTC. Translating it yields CASSLDTGGFYEQFF.

This chain joins TRBV6-6 and TRBJ2-3, with TRBD2 matching 7 bases. The CDR3 has 16 residues. V was pared by 4 bases and J by 2 bases, with 9 bases of the junction left unmatched. CDR1 and CDR2 from the germline V gene are MNHNY and SVGAGI (reference sequence). As DNA, the CDR3 is TGTGCCAGCAGTTCCCGCCGGGCGGGAGTCACAGATACGCAGTATTTT. Its protein is CASSSRRAGVTDTQYF.

V gene TRBV28 combines with J gene TRBJ1-3; D is possibly TRBD1 (5 bases). Germline-derived CDR1 and CDR2 are MDHEN and SYDVKM. V lost 3 bases to trimming and J lost 4 bases, with 10 bases between them. The CDR3 has 14 amino acids. This chain's CDR3 is CASSLGGAGNTIYF. CDR3 coding DNA: TGTGCCAGCAGTTTGGGAGGGGCGGGAAACACCATATATTTT. The full variable domain, in which reference TRBV28 and TRBJ1-3 provide the parts outside the CDR3, is DVKVTQSSRYLVKRTGEKVFLECVQDMDHENMFWYRQDPGLGLRLIYFSYDVKMKEKGDIPEGYSVSREKKERFSLILESASTNQTSMYLCASSLGGAGNTIYFGEGSWLTVV.

In DNA form, the CDR3 reads TGTGCCAGCATTCCACAGGGGAAGAGGGCAGATACGCAGTATTTT. This gives the protein CASIPQGKRADTQYF. The V gene is TRBV5-8, the J gene TRBJ2-3, with 7 bases lining up with TRBD1. Losses at the gene ends were 6 bases for V and 4 bases for J; bases not matched to a gene: 11. The germline gives CDR1 SGHTS, CDR2 YDEGEE. The CDR3 loop spans 15 amino acids.